This T cell receptor beta chain is drawn from a study of vaccination effects on CD4 cells after COVID-19 (dated by TCRdb to 2022 to 2024). As for the study more broadly: Participants received two doses of either the BNT162b2 or the mRNA-1273 mRNA SARS-CoV-2 vaccine. Pre-vaccine samples were collected from a couple of convalescent patients 16 days and one week before the first dose, corresponding to 142 and 148 days after COVID-19 diagnosis. SARS-CoV-2 spike-specific CD4+ TCR repertoires were compared before and after mRNA vaccination in COVID-19 convalescent patients and in infection-naive vaccine recipients. The full study included 9 to 10 COVID-19 convalescent patients and a few SARS-CoV-2-naive healthy vaccine recipients. The Oncomine TCR Beta short-read assay on an Illumina iSeq 100 was used to sequence cultures from other donors in the study. Beyond this particular receptor, the publication reports: At late post-vaccination timepoints, both infection-induced and vaccine-induced clones showed marked clonal contraction, consistent with waning T cell responses. For convalescent patients, new clones induced by the vaccine made up most of the post-vaccine spike-reactive repertoire, and these new clones were largely distinct from the clones induced by infection. Limitations of the study were the small number of convalescent patients and the absence of early post-infection timepoints.

The CDR3 has 15 amino acids, counting the end cysteine and phenylalanine. Of all the DNA, just the CDR3 is kept, 45 bases in frame from base 1. Trimming at the junction amounts to 1 base on V and 4 bases on J, and the germline ends lie 11 bases apart. CDR1 SGHTA and CDR2 FQGTGA are derived from the germline V gene. Receptor amplification or capture employed the immunoSEQ multiplex PCR assay. DNA from the cultured, isolated CD4+ T cells was subjected to TCR beta CDR3 sequencing. The study's processing was this. Non-productive TCR sequences were removed, reads were trimmed to the CDR3 region, and CDR3s of at least 7 amino acids were retained. Antigen-specific clonotypes were identified with the MANAFEST web app by comparing expansion in peptide wells against reference cultures. To count as positive, a clone had to show expansion at FDR<0.05 compared with the reference and with all other wells, an odds ratio above 5, and a frequency above 0.1% in two replicate wells. A clonotype was called cross-reactive if it was significantly expanded both in SARS-CoV-2 spike wells and in at least one common cold coronavirus spike condition. CDR3 similarity was assessed by Levenshtein distance with the stringdist R package, and unrooted trees were built with ape in R 3.6.1. In its TCRdb copy, this immuneACCESS table keeps in-frame sequences only and misses some clones. Where compared with another copy, unresolved V genes explain less than half of these, and the others have no known cause. From that table come the V and J calls and clone size; the DNA was used to work out D and trimming. The sample table contains under 25,000 clones; only one count was recorded for around 76% of them. Clones ranked in the top ten supply over 15% of the sample.

With respect to this clone: Its antigen is unknown. No much larger clone exists at a distance of one base, and base qualities are not known.

To identify antigen-specific CD4+ T cell clonotypes by their expansion, the ViraFEST assay first stimulated PBMC with viral peptide pools and then applied TCR sequencing. After about 10 days of culture, CD4+ T cells were isolated with the EasySep CD4+ T cell isolation kit. PCR-confirmed SARS-CoV-2 infection had occurred in convalescent patients between March and December 2020, before the Alpha, Beta and Delta variants emerged in the United States. About 2.1 million PBMC per well were cultured in IMDM with around 5% human AB serum, 10 IU/ml IL-2 and gentamicin, plus 10 ug/ml peptides. On days 3 and 7, half of the culture medium was replaced with fresh IL-2-containing medium. Unless otherwise noted, each peptide stimulation condition was cultured in triplicate wells. Using Ficoll-Paque Plus gradient centrifugation, PBMC were separated from whole blood and then either used fresh or cryopreserved at -140C. The spike proteins of SARS-CoV-2 and of the common cold coronaviruses HCoV-NL63, HCoV-OC43 and HCoV-229E were spanned by overlapping peptide pools. Genomic DNA was extracted from cultured CD4+ T cells with the QIAamp micro DNA kit.

This receptor was taken from a human donor who had a prior SARS-CoV-2 infection. In this chain, TRBV7-3 is recombined with TRBJ1-5; no D gene call is confident. The sequencing here drew on CD4+ T cells from PBMCs cultured with SARS-CoV-2 spike peptides, taken before COVID-19 vaccination. The intended sense of this specimen's cell subset or site label: SARS-CoV-2 spike overlapping peptide pool stimulation. The nucleotide sequence is given as TGTGCCAGCAGCTTAAGTAGCGGTGGGAATCAGCCCCAGCATTTT. Translated, it reads CASSLSSGGNQPQHF.